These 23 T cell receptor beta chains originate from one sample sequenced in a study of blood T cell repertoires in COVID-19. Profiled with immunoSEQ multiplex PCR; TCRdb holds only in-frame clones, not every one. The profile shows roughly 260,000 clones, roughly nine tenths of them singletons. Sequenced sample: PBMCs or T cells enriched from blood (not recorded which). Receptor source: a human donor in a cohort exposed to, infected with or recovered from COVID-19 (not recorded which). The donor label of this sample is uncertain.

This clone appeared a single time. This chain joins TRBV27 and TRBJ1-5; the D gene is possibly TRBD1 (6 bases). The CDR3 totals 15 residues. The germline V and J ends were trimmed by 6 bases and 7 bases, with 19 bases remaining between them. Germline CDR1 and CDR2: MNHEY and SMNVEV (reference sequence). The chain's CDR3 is CASSPLGAGDQPQHF. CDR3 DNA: TGTGCCAGCAGCCCTTTGGGGGCAGGGGACCAGCCCCAGCATTTT.

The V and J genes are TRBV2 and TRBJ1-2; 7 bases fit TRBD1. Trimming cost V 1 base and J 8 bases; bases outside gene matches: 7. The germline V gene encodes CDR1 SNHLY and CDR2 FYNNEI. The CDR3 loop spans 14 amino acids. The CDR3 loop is CASSEGSGGGGYTF. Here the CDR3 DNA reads TGTGCCAGCAGTGAAGGGTCAGGGGGAGGAGGCTACACCTTC.

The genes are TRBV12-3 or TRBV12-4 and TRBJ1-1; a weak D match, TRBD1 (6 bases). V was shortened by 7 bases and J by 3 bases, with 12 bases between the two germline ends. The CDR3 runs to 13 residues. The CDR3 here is CASTNRDDTEAFF. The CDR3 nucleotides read TGTGCCAGCACCAACAGGGATGACACTGAAGCTTTCTTT.

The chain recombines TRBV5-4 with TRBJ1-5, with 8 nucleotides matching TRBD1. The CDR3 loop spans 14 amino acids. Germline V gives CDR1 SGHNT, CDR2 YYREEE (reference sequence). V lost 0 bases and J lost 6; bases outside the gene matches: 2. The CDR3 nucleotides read TGTGCCAGCAGCTTGGCAGGGGGCGGTCAGCCCCAGCATTTT. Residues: CASSLAGGGQPQHF.

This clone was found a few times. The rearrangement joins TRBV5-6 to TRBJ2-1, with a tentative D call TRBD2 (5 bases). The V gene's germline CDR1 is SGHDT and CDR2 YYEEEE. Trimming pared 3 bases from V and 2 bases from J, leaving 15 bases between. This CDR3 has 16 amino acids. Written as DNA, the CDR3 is TGTGCCAGCAGCTCCTCAAGCGGCGTCACCTACAATGAGCAGTTCTTC. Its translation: CASSSSSGVTYNEQFF. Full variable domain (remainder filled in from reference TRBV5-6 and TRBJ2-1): DAGVTQSPTHLIKTRGQQVTLRCSPKSGHDTVSWYQQALGQGPQFIFQYYEEEERQRGNFPDRFSGHQFPNYSSELNVNALLLGDSALYLCASSSSSGVTYNEQFFGPGTRLTVL.

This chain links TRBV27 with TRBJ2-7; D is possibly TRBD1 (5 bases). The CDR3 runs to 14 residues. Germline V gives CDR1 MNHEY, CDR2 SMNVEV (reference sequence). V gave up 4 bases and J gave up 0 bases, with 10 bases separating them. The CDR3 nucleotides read TGTGCCAGCAGTTCACAGGACCTCTCCTACGAGCAGTACTTC. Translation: CASSSQDLSYEQYF.

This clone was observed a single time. CDR3 nucleotide sequence: TGTGCCAGCAGCCAGCCGGGTGGAGAGACCCAGTACTTC. Its translation: CASSQPGGETQYF. V is TRBV14 and J is TRBJ2-5; no definite D call. The V and J ends lost 3 bases and 4 bases respectively, with 9 bases between them. Per the germline V gene, CDR1 is SGHDN and CDR2 is FVKESK. The CDR3 covers 13 residues.

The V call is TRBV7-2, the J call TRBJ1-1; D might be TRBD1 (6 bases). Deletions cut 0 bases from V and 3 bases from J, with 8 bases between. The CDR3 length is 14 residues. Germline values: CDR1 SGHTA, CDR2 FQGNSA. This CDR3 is CASSLAGTHTEAFF. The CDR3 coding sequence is TGTGCCAGCAGCTTAGCCGGGACACACACTGAAGCTTTCTTT.

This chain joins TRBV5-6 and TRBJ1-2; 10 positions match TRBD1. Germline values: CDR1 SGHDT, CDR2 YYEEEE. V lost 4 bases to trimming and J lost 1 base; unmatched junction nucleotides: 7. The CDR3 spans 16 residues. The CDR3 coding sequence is TGTGCCAGCAGCATCCGGGACAGGGGCCTTAACTATGGCTACACCTTC. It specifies CASSIRDRGLNYGYTF.

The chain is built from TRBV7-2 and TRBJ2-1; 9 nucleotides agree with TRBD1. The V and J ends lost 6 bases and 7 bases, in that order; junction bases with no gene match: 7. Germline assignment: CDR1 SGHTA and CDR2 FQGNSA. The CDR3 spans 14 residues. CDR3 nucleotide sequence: TGTGCCAGCAGACAGGGGGCAATCGGGAATGAGCAGTTCTTC. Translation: CASRQGAIGNEQFF. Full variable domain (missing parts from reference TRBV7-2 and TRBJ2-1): GAGVSQSPSNKVTEKGKDVELRCDPISGHTALYWYRQSLGQGLEFLIYFQGNSAPDKSGLPSDRFSAERTGGSVSTLTIQRTQQEDSAVYLCASRQGAIGNEQFFGPGTRLTVL.

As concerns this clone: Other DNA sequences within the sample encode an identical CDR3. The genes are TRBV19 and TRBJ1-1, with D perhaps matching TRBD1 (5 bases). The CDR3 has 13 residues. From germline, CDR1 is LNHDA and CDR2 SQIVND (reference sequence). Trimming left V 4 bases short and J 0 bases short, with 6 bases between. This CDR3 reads CASSTGLNTEAFF. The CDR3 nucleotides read TGTGCCAGTAGTACAGGGTTGAACACTGAAGCTTTCTTT.

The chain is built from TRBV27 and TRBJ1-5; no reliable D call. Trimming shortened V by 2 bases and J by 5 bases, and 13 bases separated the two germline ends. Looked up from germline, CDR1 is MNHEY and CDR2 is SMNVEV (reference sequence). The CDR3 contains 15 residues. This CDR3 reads CASSLEGRRDQPQHF. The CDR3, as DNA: TGTGCCAGCAGTTTAGAGGGCAGAAGGGATCAGCCCCAGCATTTT.

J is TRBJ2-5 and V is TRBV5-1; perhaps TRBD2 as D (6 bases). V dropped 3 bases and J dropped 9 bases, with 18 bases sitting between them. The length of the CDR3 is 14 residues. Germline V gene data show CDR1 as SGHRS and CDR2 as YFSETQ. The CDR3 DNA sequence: TGCGCCAGCAGCTACGGGACCAGAGGAGGGGCCCAGTACTTC. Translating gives CASSYGTRGGAQYF.

For the CDR3, the DNA is TGTGCCAGTAGTTTGCTTGTCGCAGGTGAGCAGTTCTTC. This sequence encodes CASSLLVAGEQFF. J is TRBJ2-1 and V is TRBV19; D not resolved. This CDR3 is 13 amino acids long. The germline V and J ends were trimmed by 5 bases and 9 bases, with 14 bases remaining between them. The germline CDR1 and CDR2 sequences are LNHDA and SQIVND (reference sequence).

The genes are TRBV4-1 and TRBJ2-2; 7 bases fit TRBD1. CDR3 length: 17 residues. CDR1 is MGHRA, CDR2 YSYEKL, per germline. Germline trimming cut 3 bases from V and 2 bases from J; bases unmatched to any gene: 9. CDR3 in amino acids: CASSHLRTGGNTGELFF. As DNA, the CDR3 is TGCGCCAGCAGCCACCTACGGACAGGCGGCAACACCGGGGAGCTGTTTTTT.

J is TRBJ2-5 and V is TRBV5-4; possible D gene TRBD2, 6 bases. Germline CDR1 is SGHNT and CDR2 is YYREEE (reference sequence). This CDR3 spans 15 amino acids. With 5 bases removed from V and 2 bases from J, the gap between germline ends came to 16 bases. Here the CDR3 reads CASRAASAPQETQYF. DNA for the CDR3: TGTGCCAGCAGGGCTGCTAGCGCGCCACAAGAGACCCAGTACTTC.

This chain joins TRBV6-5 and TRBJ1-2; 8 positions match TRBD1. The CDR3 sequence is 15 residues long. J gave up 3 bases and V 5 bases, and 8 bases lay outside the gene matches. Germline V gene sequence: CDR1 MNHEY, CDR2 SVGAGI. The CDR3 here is CASSPGGVLYYGYTF. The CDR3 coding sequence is TGTGCCAGCAGTCCAGGGGGCGTTCTGTACTATGGCTACACCTTC.

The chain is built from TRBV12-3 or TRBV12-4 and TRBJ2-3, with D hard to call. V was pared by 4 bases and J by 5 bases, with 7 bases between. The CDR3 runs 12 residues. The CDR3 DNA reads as TGTGCCAGCAGTTCCACTCGAGATACGCAGTATTTT. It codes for CASSSTRDTQYF.

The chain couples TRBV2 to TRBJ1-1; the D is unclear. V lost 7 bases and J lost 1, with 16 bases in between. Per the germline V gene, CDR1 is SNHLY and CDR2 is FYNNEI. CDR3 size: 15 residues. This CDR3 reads CASKPRQGRNTEAFF. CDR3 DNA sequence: TGTGCCAGCAAGCCCAGGCAAGGTCGGAACACTGAAGCTTTCTTT.

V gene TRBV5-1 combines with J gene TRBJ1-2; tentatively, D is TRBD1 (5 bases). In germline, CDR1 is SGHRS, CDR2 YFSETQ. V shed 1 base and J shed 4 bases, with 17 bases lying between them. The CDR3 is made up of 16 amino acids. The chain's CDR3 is CASSLWGWGDGYGYTF. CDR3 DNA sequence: TGCGCCAGCAGCTTGTGGGGATGGGGGGACGGCTATGGCTACACCTTC.

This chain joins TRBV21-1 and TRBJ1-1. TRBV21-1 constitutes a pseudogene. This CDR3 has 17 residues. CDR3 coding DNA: TGTGCCAGCAGCAAAGCGGGGTCGAGGGAGTCGAACACTGAAGCTTTCTTT. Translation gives CASSKAGSRESNTEAFF.

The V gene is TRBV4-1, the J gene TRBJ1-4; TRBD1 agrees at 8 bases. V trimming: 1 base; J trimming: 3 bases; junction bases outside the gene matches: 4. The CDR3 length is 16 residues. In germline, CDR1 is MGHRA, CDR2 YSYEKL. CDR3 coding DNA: TGCGCCAGCAGCCAAGGAAGGACAGGGCCTAATGAAAAACTGTTTTTT. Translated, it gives CASSQGRTGPNEKLFF.

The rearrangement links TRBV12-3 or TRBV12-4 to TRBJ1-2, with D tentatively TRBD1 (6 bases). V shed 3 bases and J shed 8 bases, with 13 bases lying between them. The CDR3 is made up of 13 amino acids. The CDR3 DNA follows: TGTGCCAGCAGTTTTGGGCAGGGGCACGGCTACACCTTC. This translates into CASSFGQGHGYTF.